This TCR beta chain was recovered during a study of T cell repertoires in breast cancer. Looking at the study overall: ER+/PR+ status applied to most of the 21 tumors. On average each sample gave about 500,000 sequences, approximately 10 reads per cell.

Study-wide results and caveats: Singleton TCRs were discarded and only part of each tumor was sampled.

V was cut by 7 bases and J by 14 bases, with 20 bases left in between. This CDR3 region has 12 residues. Germline V lookup: CDR1 MNHNS, CDR2 SASEGT. Blocking oligonucleotides added to a second nested PCR suppressed unpaired genes. From the emulsion pairing reads, TCRdb called clonotypes with MiXCR, one entry per CDR3 protein. The sample yields about 40,000 distinct CDR3 sequences, 35% to 50% seen once. Turning to this clonotype: What it recognizes is unknown.

The expanded emulsion RT-PCR method captured paired alpha and beta chains from CD8+ T cells. Overnight incubation in roughly 11 IU/mL IL-2 followed CD8 positive selection of the T cells. This clonotype was sampled from a pool of human donors with breast cancer or a healthy control (not recorded which). The chain combines TRBV6-1 with TRBJ2-5, with D perhaps TRBD1 (6 bases). Sequencing input: CD8+ T cells. The CDR3 is CASKAGVGTPYF. CDR3 nucleotide sequence: TGTGCCAGCAAGGCCGGTGTCGGGACACCTTACTTC.